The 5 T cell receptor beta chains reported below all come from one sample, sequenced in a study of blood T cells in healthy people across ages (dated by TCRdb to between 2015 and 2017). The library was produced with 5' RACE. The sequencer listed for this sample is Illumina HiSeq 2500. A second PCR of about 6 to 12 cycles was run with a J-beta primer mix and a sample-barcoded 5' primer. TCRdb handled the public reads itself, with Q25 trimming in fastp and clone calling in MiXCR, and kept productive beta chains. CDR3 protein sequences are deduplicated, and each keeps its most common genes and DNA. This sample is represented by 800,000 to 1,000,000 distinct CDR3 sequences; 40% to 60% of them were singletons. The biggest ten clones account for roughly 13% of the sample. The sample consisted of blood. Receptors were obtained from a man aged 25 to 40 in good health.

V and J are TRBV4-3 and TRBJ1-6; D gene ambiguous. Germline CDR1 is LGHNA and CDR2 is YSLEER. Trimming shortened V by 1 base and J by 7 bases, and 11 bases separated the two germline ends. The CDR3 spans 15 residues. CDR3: CASSQGRQLNSPLHF. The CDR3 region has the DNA TGCGCCAGCAGCCAAGGACGGCAACTAAATTCACCCCTCCACTTT.

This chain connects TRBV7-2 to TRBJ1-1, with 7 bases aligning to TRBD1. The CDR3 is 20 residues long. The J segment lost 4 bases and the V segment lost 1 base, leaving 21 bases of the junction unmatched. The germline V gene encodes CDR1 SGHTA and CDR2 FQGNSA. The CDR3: CASSLVPLWRKGAGLTEAFF. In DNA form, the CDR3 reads TGTGCCAGCAGCTTAGTCCCTCTTTGGCGCAAGGGGGCGGGACTCACTGAAGCTTTCTTT.

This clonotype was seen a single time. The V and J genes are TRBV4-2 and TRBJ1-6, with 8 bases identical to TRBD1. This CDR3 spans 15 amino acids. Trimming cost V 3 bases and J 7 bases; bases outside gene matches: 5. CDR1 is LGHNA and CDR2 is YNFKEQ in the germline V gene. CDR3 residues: CASSQSTGANSPLHF. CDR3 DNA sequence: TGTGCCAGCAGCCAGTCGACAGGGGCGAATTCACCCCTCCACTTT.

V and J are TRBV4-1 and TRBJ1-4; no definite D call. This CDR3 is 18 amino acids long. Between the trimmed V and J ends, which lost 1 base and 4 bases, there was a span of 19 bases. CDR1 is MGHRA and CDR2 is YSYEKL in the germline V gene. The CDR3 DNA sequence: TGCGCCAGCAGCCAAGGAACTACTAGAAAGAACTATAATGAAAAACTGTTTTTT. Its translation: CASSQGTTRKNYNEKLFF.

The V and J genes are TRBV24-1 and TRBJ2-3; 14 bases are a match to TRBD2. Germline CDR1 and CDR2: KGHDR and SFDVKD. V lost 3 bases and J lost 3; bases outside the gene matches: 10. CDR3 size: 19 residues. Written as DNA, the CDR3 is TGTGCCACCAGTGATCCGATGACTAGCGGGGGGGCCTTAACAGATACGCAGTATTTT. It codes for CATSDPMTSGGALTDTQYF.